This is a list of T cell receptor beta chains from one sample in a study of blood T cell repertoires in COVID-19. Generated by immunoSEQ multiplex PCR, the TCRdb table keeps only in-frame clones and is missing some. Among about 180,000 clones listed, 82% were seen once. The specimen sequenced was PBMCs or T cells enriched from blood (not recorded which). Every receptor here comes from a man in his 60s who had recovered from COVID-19. CDR3s include the opening cysteine and the closing phenylalanine or tryptophan. A D gene is named only where the DNA matches it firmly. For some rows the clone size is stated as once, few or many, or as a class when expanded; others skip it.

v_call: TRBV12-3/TRBV12-4
d_call: NA
clone_size: NA
j_call: TRBJ1-6
cdr3_nt: TGTGCCAGCAGTTCTCGGGGTAATTCACCCCTCCACTTT
cdr3_aa: CASSSRGNSPLHF

v_call: TRBV30
d_call: NA
clone_size: NA
j_call: TRBJ2-1
cdr3_nt: TGTGCCTGGGAAGCCGGCGACAGTTCCTACAATGAGCAGTTCTTC
cdr3_aa: CAWEAGDSSYNEQFF

v_call: TRBV7-3
d_call: NA
clone_size: NA
j_call: TRBJ2-1
cdr3_nt: TGTGCCAGCAGCTCTACGTCCTTCAATGAGCAGTTCTTC
cdr3_aa: CASSSTSFNEQFF

v_call: TRBV12-3/TRBV12-4
d_call: NA
clone_size: once
j_call: TRBJ1-3
cdr3_nt: TGTGCCAGCGAACGGACTTCTGGAAACACCATATATTTT
cdr3_aa: CASERTSGNTIYF

v_call: TRBV30
d_call: TRBD1
clone_size: NA
j_call: TRBJ1-1
cdr3_nt: TGTGCCTGGAGCGGGACAGGGGCGATTATGAACACTGAAGCTTTCTTT
cdr3_aa: CAWSGTGAIMNTEAFF

v_call: TRBV28
d_call: NA
clone_size: few
j_call: TRBJ1-5
cdr3_nt: TGTGCCAGCAGCTGGGGAGGGGACAATCAGCCCCAGCATTTT
cdr3_aa: CASSWGGDNQPQHF

v_call: TRBV28
d_call: NA
clone_size: NA
j_call: TRBJ1-5
cdr3_nt: TGTGCCAGCAGTTTATTGGGGGCGACTAGCAATCAGCCCCAGCATTTT
cdr3_aa: CASSLLGATSNQPQHF

v_call: TRBV28
d_call: TRBD1
clone_size: NA
j_call: TRBJ2-7
cdr3_nt: TGTGCCAGCAGTTTATGGGCAGGGGGAGACTACGAGCAGTACTTC
cdr3_aa: CASSLWAGGDYEQYF

v_call: TRBV2
d_call: TRBD1
clone_size: NA
j_call: TRBJ1-1
cdr3_nt: TGTGCCAGCACCGGACAGGGGAACACTGAAGCTTTCTTT
cdr3_aa: CASTGQGNTEAFF

v_call: TRBV6-5
d_call: TRBD1
clone_size: NA
j_call: TRBJ1-2
cdr3_nt: TGTGCCAGCAGCCGGGACAGGGGGCTCCTTGGCTACACCTTC
cdr3_aa: CASSRDRGLLGYTF

v_call: TRBV2
d_call: TRBD2
clone_size: NA
j_call: TRBJ2-3
cdr3_nt: TGTGCCAGCAGTACTAGCGGGGCCACAGATACGCAGTATTTT
cdr3_aa: CASSTSGATDTQYF

v_call: TRBV11-3
d_call: NA
clone_size: NA
j_call: TRBJ2-3
cdr3_nt: TGTGCCAGCGGTCGGGGGTCCACAGATACGCAGTATTTT
cdr3_aa: CASGRGSTDTQYF

v_call: TRBV6-5
d_call: TRBD1
clone_size: NA
j_call: TRBJ1-3
cdr3_nt: TGTGCCAGCAGTACCCGACAGGGGGGTGGAAACACCATATATTTT
cdr3_aa: CASSTRQGGGNTIYF

v_call: TRBV27
d_call: TRBD1
clone_size: NA
j_call: TRBJ1-5
cdr3_nt: TGTGCCAGCAGTTTATCGTCCACCCGGGACAGGGGCTTGCGGCCCCAGCATTTT
cdr3_aa: CASSLSSTRDRGLRPQHF

v_call: TRBV7-2
d_call: NA
clone_size: few
j_call: TRBJ2-2
cdr3_nt: TGTGCCAGCAGCCCCACACCGCCCCGGACTCCCGGGGAGCTGTTTTTT
cdr3_aa: CASSPTPPRTPGELFF

v_call: TRBV19
d_call: TRBD1
clone_size: NA
j_call: TRBJ1-5
cdr3_nt: TGTGCCAGTAGTCCAACCCGACAGGGTAGCAATCAGCCCCAGCATTTT
cdr3_aa: CASSPTRQGSNQPQHF

v_call: TRBV5-4
d_call: TRBD1
clone_size: NA
j_call: TRBJ1-1
cdr3_nt: TGTGCCAGCAGCTCGGACAGGGTGAACACTGAAGCTTTCTTT
cdr3_aa: CASSSDRVNTEAFF

v_call: TRBV6-5
d_call: NA
clone_size: NA
j_call: TRBJ1-1
cdr3_nt: TGTGCCAGCAGTACACGACAGGCGAGCGCTGAAGCTTTCTTT
cdr3_aa: CASSTRQASAEAFF

v_call: TRBV5-1
d_call: NA
clone_size: NA
j_call: TRBJ1-1
cdr3_nt: TGCGCCAGCAGCTTGGCCGCGGGGAACACTGAAGCTTTCTTT
cdr3_aa: CASSLAAGNTEAFF

v_call: TRBV6-5
d_call: NA
clone_size: NA
j_call: TRBJ2-4
cdr3_nt: TGTGCCAGCAGTTACTCTGGACAGATAGCCAAAAACATTCAGTACTTC
cdr3_aa: CASSYSGQIAKNIQYF

v_call: TRBV5-1
d_call: TRBD2
clone_size: once
j_call: TRBJ2-1
cdr3_nt: TGCGCCAGCAGCTTCCGCGGGAGGGAACTAGGTGAGCAGTTCTTC
cdr3_aa: CASSFRGRELGEQFF

v_call: TRBV18
d_call: NA
clone_size: NA
j_call: TRBJ2-7
cdr3_nt: TGTGCCAGCTCAGAAACCGGGACACGGGCCTACGAGCAGTACTTC
cdr3_aa: CASSETGTRAYEQYF

v_call: TRBV21-1
d_call: NA
clone_size: NA
j_call: TRBJ2-4
cdr3_nt: TGTGCCAGCAGCAAAGTGGAGGGGGCCTGGCACATTCAGTACTTC
cdr3_aa: CASSKVEGAWHIQYF

v_call: TRBV5-4
d_call: TRBD1
clone_size: NA
j_call: TRBJ1-2
cdr3_nt: TGTGCCAGCAGCTTGCGCGCAGGGGGCTATGGCTACACCTTC
cdr3_aa: CASSLRAGGYGYTF

v_call: TRBV28
d_call: NA
clone_size: few
j_call: TRBJ1-5
cdr3_nt: TGTGCCAGCACCTCCCAGCAGGGTTATCAGCCCCAGCATTTT
cdr3_aa: CASTSQQGYQPQHF

v_call: TRBV19
d_call: TRBD2
clone_size: NA
j_call: TRBJ2-5
cdr3_nt: TGTGCCAGTAGCACCGGGACTAGCGGACAAGAGACCCAGTACTTC
cdr3_aa: CASSTGTSGQETQYF

v_call: TRBV11-1
d_call: NA
clone_size: many
j_call: TRBJ2-7
cdr3_nt: TGTGCCAGCAGCTCCACATCGCTAGGCGAGCAGTACTTC
cdr3_aa: CASSSTSLGEQYF

v_call: TRBV18
d_call: TRBD1
clone_size: NA
j_call: TRBJ2-5
cdr3_nt: TGTGCCAGCTCGGAGCCGGGACAGGACCAAGAGACCCAGTACTTC
cdr3_aa: CASSEPGQDQETQYF

v_call: TRBV28
d_call: NA
clone_size: once
j_call: TRBJ2-7
cdr3_nt: TGTGCCAGCAGAAGGACAGAATCCTACGAGCAGTACTTC
cdr3_aa: CASRRTESYEQYF

v_call: TRBV15
d_call: NA
clone_size: NA
j_call: TRBJ1-2
cdr3_nt: TGTGCCACCAGCAGAGATAGATCTGTTATCTATGGCTACACCTTC
cdr3_aa: CATSRDRSVIYGYTF

v_call: TRBV6-5
d_call: NA
clone_size: NA
j_call: TRBJ2-1
cdr3_nt: TGTGCCAGCAGTTACTCTGGGGGCGGTGAGCAGTTCTTC
cdr3_aa: CASSYSGGGEQFF

v_call: TRBV7-3
d_call: NA
clone_size: NA
j_call: TRBJ2-3
cdr3_nt: TGTGCCAGCAGCTCCTCCCGAGGTTATGGCACAGATACGCAGTATTTT
cdr3_aa: CASSSSRGYGTDTQYF

v_call: TRBV4-2
d_call: NA
clone_size: NA
j_call: TRBJ2-5
cdr3_nt: TGTGCCAGCAGCGAACCGGGAAGAAAAGAGACCCAGTACTTC
cdr3_aa: CASSEPGRKETQYF

v_call: TRBV19
d_call: NA
clone_size: NA
j_call: TRBJ2-7
cdr3_nt: TGTGCCAGTAGTATAGGGAGGGGTCGCTACGAGCAGTACTTC
cdr3_aa: CASSIGRGRYEQYF

v_call: TRBV9
d_call: NA
clone_size: NA
j_call: TRBJ1-2
cdr3_nt: TGTGCCAGCAGCGTAGCGCAGGCTCCTAACTATGGCTACACCTTC
cdr3_aa: CASSVAQAPNYGYTF